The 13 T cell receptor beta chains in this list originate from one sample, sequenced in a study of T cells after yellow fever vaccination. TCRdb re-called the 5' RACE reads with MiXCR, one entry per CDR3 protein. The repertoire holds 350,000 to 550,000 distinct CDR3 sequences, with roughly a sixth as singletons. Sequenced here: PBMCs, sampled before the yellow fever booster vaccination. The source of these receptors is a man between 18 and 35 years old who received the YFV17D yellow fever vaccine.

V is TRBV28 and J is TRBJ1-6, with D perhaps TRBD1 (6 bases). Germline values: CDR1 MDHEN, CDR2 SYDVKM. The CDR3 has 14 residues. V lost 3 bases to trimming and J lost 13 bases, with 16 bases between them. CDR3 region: CASSFDRSWRPLHF. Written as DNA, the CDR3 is TGTGCCAGCAGTTTTGACAGGTCGTGGAGGCCCCTCCACTTT.

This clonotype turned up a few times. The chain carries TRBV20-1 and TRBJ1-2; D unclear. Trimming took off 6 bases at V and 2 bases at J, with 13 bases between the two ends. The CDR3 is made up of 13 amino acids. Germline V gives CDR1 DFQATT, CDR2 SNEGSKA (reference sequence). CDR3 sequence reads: CSAPESQNYGYTF. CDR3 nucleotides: TGCAGTGCCCCAGAGAGTCAGAACTATGGCTACACCTTC.

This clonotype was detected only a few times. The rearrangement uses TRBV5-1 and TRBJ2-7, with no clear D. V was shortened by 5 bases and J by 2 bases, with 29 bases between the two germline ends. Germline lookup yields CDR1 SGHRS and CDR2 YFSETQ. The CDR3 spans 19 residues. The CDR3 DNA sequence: TGCGCCAGCAGTGAGTCAAGGATATCAACTCTCATATGTACCTACGAGCAGTACGTC. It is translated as CASSESRISTLICTYEQYV.

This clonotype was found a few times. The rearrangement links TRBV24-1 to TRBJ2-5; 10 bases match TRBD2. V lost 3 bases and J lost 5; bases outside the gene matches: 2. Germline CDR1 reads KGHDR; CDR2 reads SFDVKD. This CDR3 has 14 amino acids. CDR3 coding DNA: TGTGCCACCAGTGATGTACTAGCGGGGGAGACCCAGTACTTC. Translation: CATSDVLAGETQYF.

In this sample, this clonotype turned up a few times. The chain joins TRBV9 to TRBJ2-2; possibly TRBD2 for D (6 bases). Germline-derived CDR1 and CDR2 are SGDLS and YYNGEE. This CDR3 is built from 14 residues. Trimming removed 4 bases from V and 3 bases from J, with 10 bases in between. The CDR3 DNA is TGTGCCAGCAGCCTGACTAGTGACACCGGGGAGCTGTTTTTT. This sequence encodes CASSLTSDTGELFF.

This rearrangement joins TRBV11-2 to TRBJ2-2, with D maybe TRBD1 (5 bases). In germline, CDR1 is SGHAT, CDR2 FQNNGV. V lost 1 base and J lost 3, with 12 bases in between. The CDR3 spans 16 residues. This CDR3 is CASSLGPQGYTGELFF. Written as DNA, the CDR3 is TGTGCCAGCAGCTTAGGCCCCCAGGGTTACACCGGGGAGCTGTTTTTT.

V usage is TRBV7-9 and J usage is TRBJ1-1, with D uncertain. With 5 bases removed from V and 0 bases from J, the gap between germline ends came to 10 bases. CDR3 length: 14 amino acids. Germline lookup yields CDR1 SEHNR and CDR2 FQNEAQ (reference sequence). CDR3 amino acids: CASSRESVNTEAFF. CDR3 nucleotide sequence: TGTGCCAGCAGCCGCGAGAGCGTGAACACTGAAGCTTTCTTT.

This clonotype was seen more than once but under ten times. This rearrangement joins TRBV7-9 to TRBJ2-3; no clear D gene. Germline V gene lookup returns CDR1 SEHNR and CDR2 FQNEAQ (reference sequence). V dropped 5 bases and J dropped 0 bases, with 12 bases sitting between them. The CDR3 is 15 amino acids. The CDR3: CASSPPGFSTDTQYF. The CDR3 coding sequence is TGTGCCAGCAGCCCACCAGGATTTAGCACAGATACGCAGTATTTT.

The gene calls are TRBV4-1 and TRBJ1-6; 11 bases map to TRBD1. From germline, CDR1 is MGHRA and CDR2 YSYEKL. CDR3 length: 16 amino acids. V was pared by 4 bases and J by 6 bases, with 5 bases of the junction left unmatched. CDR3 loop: CASSRGQGAINSPLHF. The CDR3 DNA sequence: TGCGCCAGCAGCCGAGGACAGGGGGCTATTAATTCACCCCTCCACTTT.

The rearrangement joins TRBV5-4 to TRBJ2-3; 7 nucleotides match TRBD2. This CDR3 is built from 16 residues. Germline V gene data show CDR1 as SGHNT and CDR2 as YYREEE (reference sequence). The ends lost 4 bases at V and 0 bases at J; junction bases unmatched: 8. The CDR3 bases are TGTGCCAGCAGCACCCCCCGGACTAGGAGCACAGATACGCAGTATTTT. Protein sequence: CASSTPRTRSTDTQYF.

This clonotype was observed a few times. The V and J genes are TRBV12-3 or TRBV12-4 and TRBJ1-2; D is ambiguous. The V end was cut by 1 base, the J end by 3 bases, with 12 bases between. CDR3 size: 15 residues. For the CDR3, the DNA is TGTGCCAGCAGTTTAGGCAGGACTCTAGACTATGGCTACACCTTC. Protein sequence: CASSLGRTLDYGYTF.

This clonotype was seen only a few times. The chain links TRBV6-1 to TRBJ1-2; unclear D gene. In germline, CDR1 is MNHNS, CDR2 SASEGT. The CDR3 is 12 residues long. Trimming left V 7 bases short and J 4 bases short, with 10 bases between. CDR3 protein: CASTERFYGYTF. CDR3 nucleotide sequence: TGTGCCAGCACGGAACGGTTCTATGGCTACACCTTC.

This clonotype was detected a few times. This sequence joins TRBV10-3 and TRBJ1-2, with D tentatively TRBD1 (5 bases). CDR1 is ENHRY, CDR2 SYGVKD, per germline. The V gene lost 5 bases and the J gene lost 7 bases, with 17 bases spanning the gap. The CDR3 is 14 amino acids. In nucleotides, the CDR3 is TGTGCCATCAGTTACCGTCGGGATCAGGGTGGCTACACCTTC. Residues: CAISYRRDQGGYTF.